This T cell receptor (beta chain) was recorded in a study of blood T cells in healthy people across ages. A J-beta primer mix and a sample-barcoded 5' primer were used in a second PCR of roughly 6 to 11 cycles. TCRdb itself ran the 5' RACE reads through MiXCR, one entry per CDR3 protein. The sample holds about 800,000 distinct CDR3 sequences, just under 25% seen once. Extraction yielded at least 5 micrograms of total RNA per sample. The length of the CDR3 is 16 residues. The V gene's germline CDR1 is MNHNY and CDR2 SVGAGI (reference sequence). Deletions cut 2 bases from V and 4 bases from J, with 17 bases between. About this clonotype: What it binds is unknown.

General study results and limits: Significant beta diversity loss was already apparent by age roughly 40, declining roughly linearly.

These data were also filed under a second study, of T cells of mothers and their children. That study adds: Researchers put all of the extracted RNA into cDNA synthesis, using roughly 1.5 ug per 15 ul.

This receptor was taken from a boy aged 5-17 years in good health. Sequencing was carried out using blood. This sequence joins TRBV6-6 and TRBJ1-2; the D is unclear. This chain's CDR3 is CASSYRALEVAYGYTF. CDR3 coding DNA: TGTGCCAGCAGTTACCGTGCCCTCGAGGTGGCCTATGGCTACACCTTC.